A single sample gave rise to the 16 T cell receptor beta chains below, sequenced in a study of regulatory T cells in long-lasting Graves disease. Time point described: newly diagnosed GD, antithyroid drugs for less than 3 months. RNA extracted from PBMCs served as the sequencing template. Building of the TCR beta libraries involved iRepertoire HTBI primers and Arm-PCR of CDR3 regions. TCRdb re-called the multiplex PCR reads through MiXCR, storing one row per CDR3 protein. The sample includes about 620,000 distinct CDR3 sequences, around 17% seen only once; the top ten take around 18%. The same sample was also studied in work on T cells in Graves' hyperthyroidism and ophthalmopathy.

The sample in question was peripheral blood mononuclear cells (PBMCs), obtained at new diagnosis, from a patient treated with antithyroid drugs. The receptor source for this set is a woman between 25 and 40 years old with Graves disease.

This clonotype was seen a handful of times. The rearrangement links TRBV4-1 to TRBJ1-2, with D unresolved. The CDR3 is made up of 15 amino acids. Germline-derived CDR1 and CDR2 are MGHRA and YSYEKL. Deletions cut 0 bases from V and 6 bases from J, with 14 bases between. The CDR3 spells CASSQDLASRDGYTF. The CDR3 nucleotides are TGCGCCAGCAGCCAAGATCTCGCCTCCCGGGATGGCTACACCTTC.

A remark on this clonotype: A read error may be the cause here, since a much bigger clone is one base away. This chain uses TRBV2 with TRBJ1-6, with TRBD1 identical over 10 bases. The length of the CDR3 is 15 residues. Germline CDR1 reads SNHLY; CDR2 reads FYNNEI. Unmatched junction bases numbered 9, after V lost 6 bases and J lost 10 bases. The CDR3 coding sequence is TGTGCCAGCAGGACACGGGGGACAGGGGACTCACCCCTCCACTTT. It specifies CASRTRGTGDSPLHF.

Comments on this clonotype: A single base separates this from a much larger clone, so it may be a read error. No conserved phenylalanine or tryptophan ends this CDR3, so it is likely a read error. The rearrangement uses TRBV28 and TRBJ1-3; 10 positions agree with TRBD1. Germline V gene sequence: CDR1 MDHEN, CDR2 SYDVKM. This CDR3 has 16 amino acids. J lost 1 base, V lost 4 bases, and 4 bases had no gene match. The CDR3 reads CASSSWGQGSGNTIYL. CDR3 DNA: TGTGCCAGCAGTTCGTGGGGACAGGGGTCTGGAAACACCATATATCTT.

With respect to this clonotype: With a much larger clone just one base away, this may be a read error. The chain carries TRBV28 and TRBJ2-1; perhaps D is TRBD1 or TRBD2 (5 bases each). Trimming took 1 base from V and 12 from J, leaving 13 bases between them. There are 13 residues in the CDR3. The germline CDR1 and CDR2 sequences are MDHEN and SYDVKM. The CDR3 reads CASSLLGNGGQFF. The CDR3 DNA reads TGTGCCAGCAGTTTATTGGGCAATGGGGGGCAGTTCTTC.

The gene calls are TRBV7-2 and TRBJ2-1; D possibly corresponds to TRBD1 (6 bases). This CDR3 has 16 residues. Trimming cost V 0 bases and J 7 bases, with 16 bases left between them. The germline V gene encodes CDR1 SGHTA and CDR2 FQGNSA. The CDR3 region is CASSLALAGALNEQFF. As DNA, the CDR3 is TGTGCCAGCAGCTTAGCGCTCGCAGGGGCCCTTAATGAGCAGTTCTTC.

This clonotype was detected many times. V gene TRBV29-1 combines with J gene TRBJ1-1; D call uncertain. Deletions cut 7 bases from V and 3 bases from J, with 18 bases between. From germline, CDR1 is SQVTM and CDR2 ANQGSEA. This CDR3 has 14 amino acids. The CDR3 coding sequence is TGCAGCGGAGCAAAGAAGCTCACGGACACTGAAGCTTTCTTT. This encodes CSGAKKLTDTEAFF.

This clonotype was observed at least ten times. The chain has TRBV3-1 and TRBJ2-7, with no clear D. The V gene's germline CDR1 is LGHDT and CDR2 YNNKEL (reference sequence). V lost 3 bases and J 5 bases, leaving 8 bases between the germline ends. The CDR3 contains 12 residues. The CDR3 sequence: CASSQTTNEQYF. CDR3 sequence (DNA): TGTGCCAGCAGCCAGACCACAAACGAGCAGTACTTC.

This clonotype was seen repeatedly, ten times or more. CDR3: CSASLLTLHF. CDR3 bases: TGCAGTGCTAGCCTGTTGACCCTCCACTTT. The chain combines TRBV20-1 with TRBJ1-6; D is unresolved. Germline values: CDR1 DFQATT, CDR2 SNEGSKA (reference sequence). This CDR3 has 10 residues. V was cut by 3 bases and J by 14 bases, with 8 bases left in between.

There are many counts of this clonotype. V usage is TRBV12-3 or TRBV12-4 and J usage is TRBJ1-5; D might be TRBD1 (5 bases). The CDR3 has 14 amino acids. V was cut by 0 bases and J by 6 bases, with 9 bases left in between. In DNA form, the CDR3 reads TGTGCCAGCAGTTTAGCGAGGGACGGTCAGCCCCAGCATTTT. Translation gives CASSLARDGQPQHF.

Many counts were recorded for this clonotype. The chain couples TRBV7-3 to TRBJ1-1; D is unclear. This CDR3 comprises 14 residues. V was cut by 2 bases and J by 4 bases, with 11 bases left in between. Germline CDR1 SGHTA, CDR2 FQGTGA. This chain's CDR3 is CASSLVGAGTEAFF. Written as DNA, the CDR3 is TGTGCCAGCAGCTTAGTAGGTGCGGGCACTGAAGCTTTCTTT.

The rearrangement links TRBV27 to TRBJ2-7, with TRBD2 as a possible D gene (5 bases). This CDR3 is built from 15 residues. The germline V and J ends were trimmed by 1 base and 0 bases, with 10 bases remaining between them. CDR1 MNHEY and CDR2 SMNVEV come from the germline V gene (reference sequence). The CDR3 here is CASSLWGVPSYEQYF. The CDR3 DNA is TGTGCCAGCAGTTTATGGGGAGTACCCTCCTACGAGCAGTACTTC.

For this clonotype: Just one base apart from a much larger clone, this may be a read error. The CDR3 coding sequence is TGCAGTGCTAGTCCCCTAGTGGGAACAGATACGCAGTATTTT. Amino acid sequence: CSASPLVGTDTQYF. The J gene is TRBJ2-3, the V gene TRBV20-1; D gene uncertain. CDR3 length: 14 residues. Trimming cost V 3 bases and J 3 bases, with 13 bases left between them. The germline gives CDR1 DFQATT, CDR2 SNEGSKA (reference sequence).

V gene TRBV24-1 combines with J gene TRBJ2-3, with D perhaps given as TRBD1 or TRBD2 (5 bases each). Germline V gene sequence: CDR1 KGHDR, CDR2 SFDVKD. This CDR3 contains 13 residues. CDR3 amino acids: CVPRGEVTDTQYF. The CDR3 coding sequence is TGTGTCCCCCGAGGGGAAGTCACAGATACGCAGTATTTT.

In this sample, this clonotype turned up many times. This chain links TRBV5-6 with TRBJ2-1, with D possibly TRBD1 on 7 matching bases. Trimming took off 3 bases at V and 6 bases at J, with 22 bases between the two ends. In germline, CDR1 is SGHDT, CDR2 YYEEEE. The CDR3 is made up of 17 amino acids. CDR3 amino acids: CASSSTGFAGQGNEQFF. CDR3 bases: TGTGCCAGCAGCTCGACAGGGTTCGCGGGGCAGGGCAATGAGCAGTTCTTC.

This clonotype turned up a few times. V and J are TRBV6-2 or TRBV6-3 and TRBJ2-2; D call uncertain. The CDR3 is 19 residues long. V gave up 0 bases and J gave up 0 bases, with 17 bases separating them. Germline CDR1 MNHEY, CDR2 SVGEGT. CDR3 protein: CASSYSIVSNKPNTGELFF. DNA of the CDR3: TGTGCCAGCAGTTACTCGATAGTCTCAAATAAACCGAACACCGGGGAGCTGTTTTTT.

Ten or more counts support this clonotype. V is TRBV5-6 and J is TRBJ1-5, with TRBD1 as a possible D gene (5 bases). Trimming left V 3 bases short and J 5 bases short, with 9 bases between. The CDR3 extends over 13 amino acids. CDR1 is SGHDT and CDR2 is YYEEEE in the germline V gene. As DNA, the CDR3 is TGTGCCAGCAGCTGGGGCTACGATCAGCCCCAGCATTTT. Its translation is CASSWGYDQPQHF.